This TCR beta chain originates from a study of blood T cell repertoires in COVID-19. Study-wide background: Specimens from acute and convalescent COVID-19 originated in the United States, Italy and Spain.

The CDR3 loop spans 13 amino acids. The V gene lost 5 bases and the J gene lost 8 bases, with 10 bases spanning the gap. CDR1 and CDR2 from the germline V gene are MNHEY and SVGAGI. Profiled with immunoSEQ multiplex PCR; TCRdb holds only in-frame clones, not every one. Found here are 260,000 or so clones, about nine tenths of them singletons; the top ten hold 0.95% to 1.5%. This clone was counted a few times. Material for sequencing was PBMCs or T cells enriched from blood (not recorded which). This sequence joins TRBV6-5 and TRBJ1-6; D is ambiguous. The receptor was derived from a woman in her forties with acute COVID-19. CDR3 residues: CASSTKLDSPLHF. The CDR3, as DNA: TGTGCCAGCAGTACTAAACTGGATTCACCCCTCCACTTT.